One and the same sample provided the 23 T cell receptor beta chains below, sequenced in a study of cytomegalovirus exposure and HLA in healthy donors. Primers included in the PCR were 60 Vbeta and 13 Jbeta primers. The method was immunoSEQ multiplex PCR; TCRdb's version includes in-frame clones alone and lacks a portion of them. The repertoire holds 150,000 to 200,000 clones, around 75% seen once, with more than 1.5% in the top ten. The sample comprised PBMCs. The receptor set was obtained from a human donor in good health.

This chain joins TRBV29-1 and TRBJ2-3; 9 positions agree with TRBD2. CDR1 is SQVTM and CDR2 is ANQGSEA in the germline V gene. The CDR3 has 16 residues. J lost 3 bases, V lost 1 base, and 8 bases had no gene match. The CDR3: CSVEGSLAGRTDTQYF. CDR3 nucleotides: TGCAGCGTTGAAGGGTCGCTAGCGGGGAGAACAGATACGCAGTATTTT.

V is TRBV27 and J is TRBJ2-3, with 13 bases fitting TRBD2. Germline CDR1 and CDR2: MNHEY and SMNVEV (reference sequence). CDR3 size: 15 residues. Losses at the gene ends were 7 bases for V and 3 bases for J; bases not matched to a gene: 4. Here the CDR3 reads CASTETSGGTDTQYF. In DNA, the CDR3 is TGTGCCAGCACCGAGACTAGCGGGGGGACAGATACGCAGTATTTT.

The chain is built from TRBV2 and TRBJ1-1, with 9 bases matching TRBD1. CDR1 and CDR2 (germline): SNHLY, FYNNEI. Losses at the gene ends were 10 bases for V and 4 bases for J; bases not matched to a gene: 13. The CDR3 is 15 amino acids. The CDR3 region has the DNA TGTGCCATCCGACAGCCGGGACAGGGAGGCACTGAAGCTTTCTTT. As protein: CAIRQPGQGGTEAFF.

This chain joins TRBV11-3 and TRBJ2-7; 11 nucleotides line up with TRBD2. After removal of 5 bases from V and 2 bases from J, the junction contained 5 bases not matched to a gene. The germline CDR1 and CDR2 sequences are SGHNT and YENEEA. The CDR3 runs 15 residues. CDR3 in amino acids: CASSDGTSGTYEQYF. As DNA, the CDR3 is TGTGCCAGCAGCGATGGGACTAGCGGAACCTACGAGCAGTACTTC.

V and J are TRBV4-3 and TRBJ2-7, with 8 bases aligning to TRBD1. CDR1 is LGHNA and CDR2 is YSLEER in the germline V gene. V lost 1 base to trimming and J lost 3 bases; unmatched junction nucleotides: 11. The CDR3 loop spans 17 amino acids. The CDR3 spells CASSQGSGTGNFYEQYF. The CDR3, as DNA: TGCGCCAGCAGCCAAGGATCCGGGACAGGAAATTTCTACGAGCAGTACTTC.

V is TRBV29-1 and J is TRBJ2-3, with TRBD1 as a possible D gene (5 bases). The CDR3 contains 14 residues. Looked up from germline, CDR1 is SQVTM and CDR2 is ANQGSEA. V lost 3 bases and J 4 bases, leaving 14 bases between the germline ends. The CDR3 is CSVDRSGNSDTQYF. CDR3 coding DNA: TGCAGCGTTGATCGGTCAGGGAATTCAGATACGCAGTATTTT.

CDR3 nucleotides: TGTGCCAGCAGCTCCCAGGATACGCAGTATTTT. Translating gives CASSSQDTQYF. V is TRBV7-2 and J is TRBJ2-3; the D is unclear. Germline CDR1 reads SGHTA; CDR2 reads FQGNSA. V lost 4 bases to trimming and J lost 6 bases, with 5 bases between them. The CDR3 contains 11 residues.

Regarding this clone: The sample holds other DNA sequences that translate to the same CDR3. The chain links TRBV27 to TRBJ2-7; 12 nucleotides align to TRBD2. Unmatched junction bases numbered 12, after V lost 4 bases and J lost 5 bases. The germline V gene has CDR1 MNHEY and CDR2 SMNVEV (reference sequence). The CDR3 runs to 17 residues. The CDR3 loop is CASSSQGLAGGQDEQYF. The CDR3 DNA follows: TGTGCCAGCAGTTCCCAGGGGCTAGCGGGGGGGCAGGACGAGCAGTACTTC.

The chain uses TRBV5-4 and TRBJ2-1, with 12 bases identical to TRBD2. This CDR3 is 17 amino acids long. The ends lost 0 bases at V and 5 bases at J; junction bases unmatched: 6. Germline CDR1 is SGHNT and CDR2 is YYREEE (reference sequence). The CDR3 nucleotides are TGTGCCAGCAGCTTGGCGGAACTAGCGGGGGGCAACAATGAGCAGTTCTTC. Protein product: CASSLAELAGGNNEQFF.

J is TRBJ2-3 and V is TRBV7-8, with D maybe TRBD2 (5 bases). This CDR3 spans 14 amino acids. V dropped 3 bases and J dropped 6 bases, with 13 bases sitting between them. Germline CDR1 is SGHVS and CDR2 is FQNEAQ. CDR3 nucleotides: TGTGCCAGCAGCTTCGGCGGGTCGACGGATACGCAGTATTTT. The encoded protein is CASSFGGSTDTQYF.

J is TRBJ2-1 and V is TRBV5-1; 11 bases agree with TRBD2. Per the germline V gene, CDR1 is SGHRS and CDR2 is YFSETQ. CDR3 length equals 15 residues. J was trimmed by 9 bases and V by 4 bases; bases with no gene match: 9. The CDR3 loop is CASSHNSGGAGEQFF. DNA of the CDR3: TGCGCCAGCAGCCACAATAGCGGGGGGGCAGGTGAGCAGTTCTTC.

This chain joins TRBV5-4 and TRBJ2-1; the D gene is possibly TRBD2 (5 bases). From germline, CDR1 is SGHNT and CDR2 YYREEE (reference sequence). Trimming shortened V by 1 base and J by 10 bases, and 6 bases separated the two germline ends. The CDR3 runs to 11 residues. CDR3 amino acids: CASSLWEEQFF. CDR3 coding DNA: TGTGCCAGCAGCTTGTGGGAGGAGCAGTTCTTC.

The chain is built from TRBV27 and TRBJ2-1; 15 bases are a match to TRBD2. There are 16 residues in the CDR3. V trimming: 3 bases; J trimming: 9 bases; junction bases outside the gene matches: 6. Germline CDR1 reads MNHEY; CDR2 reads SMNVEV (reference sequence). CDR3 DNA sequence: TGTGCCAGCAGTTTGAGGACTAGCGGGGGGGCGGGTGAGCAGTTCTTC. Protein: CASSLRTSGGAGEQFF.

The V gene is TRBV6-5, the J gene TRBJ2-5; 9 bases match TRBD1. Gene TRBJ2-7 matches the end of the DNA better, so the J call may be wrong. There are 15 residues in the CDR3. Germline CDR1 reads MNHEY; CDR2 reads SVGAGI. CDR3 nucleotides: TGTGCCAGCAGTCCCCGCGGGACAGGGCACTACGAGCAGTACTTC. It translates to CASSPRGTGHYEQYF.

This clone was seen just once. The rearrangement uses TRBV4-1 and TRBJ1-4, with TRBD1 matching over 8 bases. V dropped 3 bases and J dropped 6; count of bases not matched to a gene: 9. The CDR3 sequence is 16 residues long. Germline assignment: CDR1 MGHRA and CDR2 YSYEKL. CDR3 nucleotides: TGCGCCAGCAGCCAGGAAGACAGGGGATCTCATGAAAAACTGTTTTTT. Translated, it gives CASSQEDRGSHEKLFF.

The CDR3 is CASSLVAGNYGYTF. The CDR3 nucleotides are TGCGCCAGCAGCTTGGTGGCGGGGAACTATGGCTACACCTTC. The genes are TRBV5-1 and TRBJ1-2; unclear D gene. CDR3 length: 14 residues. Trimming took 0 bases from V and 2 from J, leaving 8 bases between them. Looked up from germline, CDR1 is SGHRS and CDR2 is YFSETQ.

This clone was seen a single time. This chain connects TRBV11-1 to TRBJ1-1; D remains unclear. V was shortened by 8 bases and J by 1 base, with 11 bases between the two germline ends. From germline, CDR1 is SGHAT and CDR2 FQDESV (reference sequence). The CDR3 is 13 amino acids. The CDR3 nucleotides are TGTGCCAGCCGGCGGGAGGGGAACACTGAAGCTTTCTTT. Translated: CASRREGNTEAFF. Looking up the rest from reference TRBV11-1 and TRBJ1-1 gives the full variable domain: EAEVAQSPRYKITEKSQAVAFWCDPISGHATLYWYRQILGQGPELLVQFQDESVVDDSQLPKDRFSAERLKGVDSTLKIQPAELGDSAMYLCASRREGNTEAFFGQGTRLTVV.

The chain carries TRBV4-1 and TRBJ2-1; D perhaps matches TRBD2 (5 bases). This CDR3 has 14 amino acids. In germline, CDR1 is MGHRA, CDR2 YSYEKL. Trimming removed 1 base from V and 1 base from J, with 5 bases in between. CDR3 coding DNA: TGCGCCAGCAGCCAAGCGGGGTCCTACAATGAGCAGTTCTTC. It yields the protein CASSQAGSYNEQFF.

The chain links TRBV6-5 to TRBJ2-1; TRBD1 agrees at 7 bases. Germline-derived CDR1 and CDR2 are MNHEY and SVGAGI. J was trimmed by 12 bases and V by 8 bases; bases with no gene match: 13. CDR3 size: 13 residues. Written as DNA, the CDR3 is TGTGCCAGCTCCCCGACAGGGTCGAAAGCGCAGTTCTTC. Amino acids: CASSPTGSKAQFF.

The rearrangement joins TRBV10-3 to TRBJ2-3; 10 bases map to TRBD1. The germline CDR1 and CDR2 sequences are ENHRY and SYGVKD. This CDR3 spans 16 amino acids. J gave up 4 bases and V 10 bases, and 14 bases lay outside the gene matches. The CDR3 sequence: CATKDSGQGNADTQYF. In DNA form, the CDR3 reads TGTGCCACCAAAGATTCGGGACAGGGGAACGCAGATACGCAGTATTTT.

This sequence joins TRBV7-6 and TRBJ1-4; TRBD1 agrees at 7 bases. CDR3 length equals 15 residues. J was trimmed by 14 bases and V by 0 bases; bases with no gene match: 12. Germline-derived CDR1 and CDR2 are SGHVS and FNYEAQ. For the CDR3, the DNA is TGTGCCAGCAGCTTAGCCCCGGGCGACAGGGTTGAGCTGTTTTTT. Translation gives CASSLAPGDRVELFF.

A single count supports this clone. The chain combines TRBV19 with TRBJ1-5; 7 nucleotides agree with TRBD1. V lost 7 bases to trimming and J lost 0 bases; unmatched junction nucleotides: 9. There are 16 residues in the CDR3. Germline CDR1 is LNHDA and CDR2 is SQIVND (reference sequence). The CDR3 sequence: CASTPQGGYSNQPQHF. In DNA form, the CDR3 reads TGTGCCAGTACCCCTCAGGGGGGCTATAGCAATCAGCCCCAGCATTTT. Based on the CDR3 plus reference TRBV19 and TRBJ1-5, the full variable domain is DGGITQSPKYLFRKEGQNVTLSCEQNLNHDAMYWYRQDPGQGLRLIYYSQIVNDFQKGDIAEGYSVSREKKESFPLTVTSAQKNPTAFYLCASTPQGGYSNQPQHFGDGTRLSIL.

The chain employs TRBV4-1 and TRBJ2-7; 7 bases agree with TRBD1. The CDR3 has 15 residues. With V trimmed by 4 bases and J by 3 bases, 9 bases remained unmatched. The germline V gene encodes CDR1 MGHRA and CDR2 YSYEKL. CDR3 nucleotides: TGCGCCAGCAGCCGTGATGGGACAGTCCTCTACGAGCAGTACTTC. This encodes CASSRDGTVLYEQYF.